The 19 T cell receptor beta chains listed next were all sequenced from one sample in a study of blood T cell repertoires in COVID-19. The assay was immunoSEQ multiplex PCR, and TCRdb's table has in-frame clones only and misses some. Altogether 200,000 to 250,000 clones are present, 70% to 90% being singletons, with the ten largest covering 4% to 6%. Material for sequencing was peripheral blood. The receptors derive from a woman aged 40 to 50 with acute or convalescent COVID-19.

The gene calls are TRBV7-8 and TRBJ1-2; maybe TRBD1 (6 bases). Trimming pared 5 bases from V and 0 bases from J, leaving 10 bases between. The CDR3 is 14 residues long. Per germline, CDR1 SGHVS and CDR2 FQNEAQ. CDR3 loop: CASSIGQSNYGYTF. As DNA, the CDR3 is TGTGCCAGCAGCATAGGACAGTCTAACTATGGCTACACCTTC.

This clone has a handful of counts. The chain couples TRBV28 to TRBJ1-2; unclear D gene. Germline V lookup: CDR1 MDHEN, CDR2 SYDVKM. CDR3 length: 12 residues. V was trimmed by 8 bases and J by 2 bases, leaving 9 bases between them. The CDR3 bases are TGTGCCAGCCAGGTCCCGAACTATGGCTACACCTTC. Protein product: CASQVPNYGYTF.

The V and J genes are TRBV5-4 and TRBJ2-5; TRBD1 agrees at 8 bases. After removal of 4 bases from V and 1 base from J, the junction contained 9 bases not matched to a gene. Germline loops: CDR1 SGHNT, CDR2 YYREEE (reference sequence). This CDR3 comprises 16 residues. This CDR3 is CASSPGTGGPQETQYF. The CDR3 coding sequence is TGTGCCAGCAGCCCCGGGACAGGAGGTCCCCAAGAGACCCAGTACTTC.

The J gene is TRBJ1-1, the V gene TRBV4-1, with D tentatively TRBD1 (6 bases). With 1 base removed from V and 3 bases from J, the gap between germline ends came to 9 bases. This CDR3 is built from 14 residues. Germline V gives CDR1 MGHRA, CDR2 YSYEKL. CDR3 loop: CASSQVGADTEAFF. For the CDR3, the DNA is TGCGCCAGCAGCCAAGTGGGGGCTGACACTGAAGCTTTCTTT.

The V gene is TRBV19, the J gene TRBJ1-6; D ambiguous. The CDR3 contains 16 residues. The V and J ends lost 1 base and 0 bases respectively, with 7 bases between them. Per germline, CDR1 LNHDA and CDR2 SQIVND (reference sequence). CDR3 amino acids: CASSIARSSYNSPLHF. CDR3 sequence (DNA): TGTGCCAGTAGTATAGCGCGGAGCTCCTATAATTCACCCCTCCACTTT. Filled out from reference TRBV19 and TRBJ1-6, the complete variable domain reads DGGITQSPKYLFRKEGQNVTLSCEQNLNHDAMYWYRQDPGQGLRLIYYSQIVNDFQKGDIAEGYSVSREKKESFPLTVTSAQKNPTAFYLCASSIARSSYNSPLHFGNGTRLTVT.

The chain recombines TRBV6-5 with TRBJ1-1; 10 bases agree with TRBD1. CDR1 is MNHEY and CDR2 is SVGAGI in the germline V gene. Germline trimming cut 2 bases from V and 7 bases from J; bases unmatched to any gene: 7. The CDR3 consists of 15 residues. CDR3 coding DNA: TGTGCCAGCAGTTACAACGGACAGGGGGGTGGTGAAGCTTTCTTT. As protein: CASSYNGQGGGEAFF.

This clone came up once. The DNA for the CDR3 is TGTGCCAGCAGCCTCACCCCTCCGGGCCGAGGGACAGATACGCAGTATTTT. It translates to CASSLTPPGRGTDTQYF. The chain joins TRBV5-4 to TRBJ2-3; tentative D call: TRBD2 (5 bases). CDR1 is SGHNT and CDR2 is YYREEE in the germline V gene (reference sequence). V was shortened by 4 bases and J by 3 bases, with 21 bases between the two germline ends. The CDR3 loop spans 17 amino acids.

V gene TRBV30 combines with J gene TRBJ1-2; D remains ambiguous. The CDR3 runs to 12 residues. Trimming shortened V by 4 bases and J by 4 bases, and 10 bases separated the two germline ends. CDR1 GTSNPN and CDR2 SVGIG come from the germline V gene (reference sequence). The CDR3 DNA follows: TGTGCCTGGACAGAGACTCGCTATGGCTACACCTTC. Residues: CAWTETRYGYTF.

The chain carries TRBV28 and TRBJ1-2; D remains ambiguous. Germline lookup yields CDR1 MDHEN and CDR2 SYDVKM. Between the trimmed V and J ends, which lost 2 bases and 8 bases, there was a span of 9 bases. This CDR3 contains 12 residues. The CDR3 bases are TGTGCCAGCAGTTTAGAGGCTGGCGGCTACACCTTC. As protein: CASSLEAGGYTF.

V is TRBV5-1 and J is TRBJ1-2; D is unresolved. The CDR3 is 14 residues long. In germline, CDR1 is SGHRS, CDR2 YFSETQ. The V and J ends lost 4 bases and 2 bases respectively, with 12 bases between them. CDR3 residues: CASSPIDGNYGYTF. For the CDR3, the DNA is TGCGCCAGCAGCCCAATAGACGGGAACTATGGCTACACCTTC.

CDR3 sequence reads: CASSTGQLLTYSNQPQHF. CDR3 nucleotides: TGTGCCAGTAGTACAGGACAGCTCCTCACCTATAGCAATCAGCCCCAGCATTTT. The chain employs TRBV19 and TRBJ1-5, with D maybe TRBD1 (6 bases). The CDR3 spans 18 residues. Germline lookup yields CDR1 LNHDA and CDR2 SQIVND (reference sequence). V lost 4 bases and J lost 0, with 19 bases in between. Full variable domain (outside the CDR3, taken from reference TRBV19 and TRBJ1-5): DGGITQSPKYLFRKEGQNVTLSCEQNLNHDAMYWYRQDPGQGLRLIYYSQIVNDFQKGDIAEGYSVSREKKESFPLTVTSAQKNPTAFYLCASSTGQLLTYSNQPQHFGDGTRLSIL.

The rearrangement links TRBV7-6 to TRBJ2-1, with a possible D match to TRBD2 (6 bases). Trimming removed 0 bases from V and 7 bases from J, with 10 bases in between. The germline V gene has CDR1 SGHVS and CDR2 FNYEAQ. The CDR3 extends over 14 amino acids. CDR3 sequence (DNA): TGTGCCAGCAGCTTAGCGGGGGGACGAAATGAGCAGTTCTTC. Translating gives CASSLAGGRNEQFF.

The chain has TRBV10-1 and TRBJ2-1; 10 bases agree with TRBD1. With 3 bases clipped from V and 5 bases from J, the junction kept 7 bases outside the gene matches. CDR3 length: 16 residues. CDR1 is WNHNN and CDR2 is SYGVQD in the germline V gene (reference sequence). CDR3 in amino acids: CASSDTGQGPHNEQFF. CDR3 coding DNA: TGCGCCAGCAGTGATACGGGACAGGGGCCCCACAATGAGCAGTTCTTC.

This clone appeared a single time. V usage is TRBV24-1 and J usage is TRBJ2-5, with 9 bases lining up with TRBD1. This CDR3 has 14 amino acids. J was trimmed by 5 bases and V by 3 bases; bases with no gene match: 3. The germline V gene has CDR1 KGHDR and CDR2 SFDVKD. CDR3 in amino acids: CATSDPGQGETQYF. The CDR3 DNA reads TGTGCCACCAGTGATCCAGGACAGGGGGAGACCCAGTACTTC.

The chain carries TRBV28 and TRBJ2-1; D is undetermined. The length of the CDR3 is 14 residues. Trimming cost V 6 bases and J 3 bases, with 12 bases left between them. Germline CDR1 and CDR2: MDHEN and SYDVKM. CDR3 nucleotide sequence: TGTGCCAGCAGCCGAGTCGAGATCTACAATGAGCAGTTCTTC. Amino acid sequence: CASSRVEIYNEQFF.

The chain is built from TRBV20-1 and TRBJ2-3; 11 bases fit TRBD2. The CDR3 sequence is 19 residues long. The J segment lost 3 bases and the V segment lost 3 bases, leaving 17 bases of the junction unmatched. Germline CDR1 reads DFQATT; CDR2 reads SNEGSKA (reference sequence). The CDR3 nucleotides are TGCAGTGCTAGTGGGACTAGCGGACACGTCCTTCGGTATACAGATACGCAGTATTTT. This gives the protein CSASGTSGHVLRYTDTQYF.

The gene calls are TRBV6-4 and TRBJ2-2; the D gene is possibly TRBD2 (7 bases). The V gene lost 2 bases and the J gene lost 2 bases, with 12 bases spanning the gap. Germline V gene lookup returns CDR1 MRHNA and CDR2 SNTAGT. This CDR3 region has 16 residues. Here the CDR3 DNA reads TGTGCCAGCAGTGACCGAGGGGGGGTAAACACCGGGGAGCTGTTTTTT. Residues: CASSDRGGVNTGELFF.

The chain carries TRBV7-3 and TRBJ1-1; TRBD1 aligns across 10 bases. The V gene end was trimmed by 5 bases and the J gene end by 3 bases; junction bases not matched to a gene: 3. Looked up from germline, CDR1 is SGHTA and CDR2 is FQGTGA. The CDR3 has 14 residues. CDR3 sequence reads: CASSKTGGHTEAFF. CDR3 coding DNA: TGTGCCAGCAGCAAGACAGGGGGCCACACTGAAGCTTTCTTT.

The chain couples TRBV11-3 to TRBJ2-7; 12 positions agree with TRBD2. Germline CDR1 and CDR2: SGHNT and YENEEA. With 5 bases clipped from V and 3 bases from J, the junction kept 11 bases outside the gene matches. This CDR3 is 17 amino acids long. This chain's CDR3 is CASSPRPLAGGVYEQYV. The CDR3 DNA is TGTGCCAGCAGCCCCCGCCCTCTAGCGGGGGGGGTCTACGAGCAGTACGTC.